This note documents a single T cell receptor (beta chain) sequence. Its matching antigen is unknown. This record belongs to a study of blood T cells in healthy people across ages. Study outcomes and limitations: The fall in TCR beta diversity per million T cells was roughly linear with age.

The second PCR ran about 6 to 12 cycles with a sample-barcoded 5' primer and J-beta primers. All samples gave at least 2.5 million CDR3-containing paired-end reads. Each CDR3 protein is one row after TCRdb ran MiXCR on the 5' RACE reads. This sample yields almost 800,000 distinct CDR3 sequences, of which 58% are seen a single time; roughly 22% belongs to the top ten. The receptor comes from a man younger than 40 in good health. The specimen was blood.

The CDR3 region has the DNA TGCAGTGCTAGAGCACAGCTAACCTACGAGCAGTACTTC. Amino acid sequence: CSARAQLTYEQYF. V gene TRBV20-1 combines with J gene TRBJ2-7; D is uncertain. This CDR3 has 13 residues. V was trimmed by 1 base and J by 2 bases, leaving 9 bases between them. Germline CDR1 is DFQATT and CDR2 is SNEGSKA (reference sequence).